This T cell receptor beta chain was found in a study of identical twins. V shed 2 bases and J shed 8 bases, with 10 bases lying between them. Germline lookup yields CDR1 SGHVS and CDR2 FQNEAQ. This CDR3 is built from 13 residues. Study-wide findings and caveats: Abundant beta clonotypes from cord blood bore fewer insertions; memory repertoires lacked this pattern.

A single record per CDR3 protein comes from TCRdb applying MiXCR to the 5' RACE reads. The sample includes over 550,000 distinct CDR3 sequences, around 7.5% of them seen just once. With respect to this clonotype: The antigen is undetermined.

This sample also appeared in a second study, on yellow fever vaccine responses in identical twins.

The sequenced material came from PBMCs. This TCR was sampled from a woman aged 18-35 years in good health. The chain employs TRBV7-8 and TRBJ2-1, with D unresolved. The CDR3 DNA is TGTGCCAGCAGCTTAACGGAGTACGATGAGCAGTTCTTC. The encoded protein is CASSLTEYDEQFF.